This T cell receptor beta chain was documented in a study of Graves' ophthalmopathy and Graves' hyperthyroidism. The V gene's germline CDR1 is MNHEY and CDR2 SVGAGI. Trimming stripped 0 bases from V and 0 bases from J, with 12 bases between. This CDR3 contains 16 residues. As the template, RNA transcripts were used to amplify TCR beta CDR3 regions. The workflow started with a first-round RT-PCR run with HTBI primers and then moved on to a second-round multiplex PCR. TCRdb called the multiplex PCR reads again in MiXCR, with one record for every CDR3 protein. The data show 620,000 or so distinct CDR3 sequences, around a fifth seen once. In its sample, this clonotype was seen many times. The evidence that diagnosis relied on was clinical symptoms, serum thyroxine, TRAb, thyroid ultrasound and orbital computed tomography.

This sequence joins TRBV6-5 and TRBJ2-7; D is perhaps TRBD2 (5 bases). Sequenced: peripheral blood. This TCR was sampled from a woman aged 18 to 35 with stable Graves' hyperthyroidism. Some clones in this sample may be carry-over from other donors' samples. This CDR3 reads CASSYSSIGGSYEQYF. For the CDR3, the DNA is TGTGCCAGCAGTTACTCGAGTATCGGAGGCTCCTACGAGCAGTACTTC.